The clone carrying this T cell receptor (beta chain) was counted a few times. The sample comes from a study of blood T cell repertoires in COVID-19. In the study overall: Sources were T cells, B-cell-depleted T cells, or PBMCs; the material itself was cDNA or gDNA.

Original handling: Reference gene primer amplification yielded estimated nucleated cell counts. Only in-frame clones appear in the TCRdb table, and some are missing; sequencing was by immunoSEQ multiplex PCR. V and J calls and clone size are copied from that table; D and trimming were computed from the DNA. Here the sample spans fewer than 60,000 clones, 75% to 80% being singletons. This CDR3 has 12 residues. Germline CDR1 reads SGHRS; CDR2 reads YFSETQ. V was clipped by 2 bases and J by 4 bases, with 7 bases between them. Material: peripheral blood. The genes are TRBV5-1 and TRBJ2-7; D gene ambiguous. The sequence was obtained from a human donor in a cohort sampled during active COVID-19. The chain's CDR3 is CASSLGRYEQYF. The CDR3 DNA is TGCGCCAGCAGCTTAGGCAGGTACGAGCAGTACTTC.